Sequencing of this T cell receptor beta chain was carried out in a study of cytomegalovirus exposure and HLA in healthy donors. Findings and caveats of the study: Analysis was carried out at a later point, and it linked a missense DCLRE1C variant to TCR beta V- and J-gene trimming.

In the case of this clone: Antigen unknown. Its ends do not fully match the called genes, so a read error is possible. The same CDR3 can be traced to other DNA sequences in this sample.

From germline, CDR1 is SGHNT and CDR2 YENEEA. The CDR3 has 15 residues. The primer mix had 60 Vbeta and 13 Jbeta primers. Libraries were prepared by immunoSEQ multiplex PCR; TCRdb keeps only in-frame clonotypes and omits some of them. The table lists 150,000 or so clones, 73% of them singletons, with 1.5% to 2% in the top ten. The TCR was taken from a woman in her late teens or twenties in good health and CMV-seronegative. The chain combines TRBV11-3 with TRBJ1-2; 7 positions agree with TRBD1. The specimen was PBMCs. CDR3: CASSLSQGGYYGYTF. CDR3 nucleotides: TGTGCCAGCAGCTTAAGTCAGGGGGGTTATTATGGCTATACCTTC.